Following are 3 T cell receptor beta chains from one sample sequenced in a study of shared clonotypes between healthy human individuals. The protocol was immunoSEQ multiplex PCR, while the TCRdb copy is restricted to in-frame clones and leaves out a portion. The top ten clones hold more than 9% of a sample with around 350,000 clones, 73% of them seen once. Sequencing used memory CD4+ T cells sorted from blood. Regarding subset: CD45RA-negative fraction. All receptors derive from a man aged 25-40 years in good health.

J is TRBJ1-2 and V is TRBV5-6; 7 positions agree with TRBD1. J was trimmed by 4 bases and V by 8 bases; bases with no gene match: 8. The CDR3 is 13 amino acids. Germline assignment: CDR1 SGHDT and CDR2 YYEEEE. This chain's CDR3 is CASSGDSLYGYTF. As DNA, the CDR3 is TGTGCCAGTTCGGGGGACAGCCTCTATGGCTACACCTTC. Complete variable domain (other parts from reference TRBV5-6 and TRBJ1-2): DAGVTQSPTHLIKTRGQQVTLRCSPKSGHDTVSWYQQALGQGPQFIFQYYEEEERQRGNFPDRFSGHQFPNYSSELNVNALLLGDSALYLCASSGDSLYGYTFGSGTRLTVV.

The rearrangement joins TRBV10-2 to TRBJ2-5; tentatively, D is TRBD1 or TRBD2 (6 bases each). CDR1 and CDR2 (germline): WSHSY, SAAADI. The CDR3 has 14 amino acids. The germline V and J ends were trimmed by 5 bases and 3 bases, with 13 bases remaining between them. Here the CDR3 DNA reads TGCGCCAGCAGTAAAGGGGGGAACAAAGAGACCCAGTACTTC. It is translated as CASSKGGNKETQYF.

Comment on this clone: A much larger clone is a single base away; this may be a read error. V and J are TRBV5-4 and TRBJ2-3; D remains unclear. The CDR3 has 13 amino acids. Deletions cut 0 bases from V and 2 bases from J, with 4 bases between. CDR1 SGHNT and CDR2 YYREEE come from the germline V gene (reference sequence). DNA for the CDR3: TGTGCCAGCAGCTTGGGGCCCACAGATACGCAGTATTTT. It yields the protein CASSLGPTDTQYF.